A single sample gave rise to the 22 T cell receptor beta chains below, sequenced in a study of blood T cells in healthy people across ages. A second about 6 to 12 cycle PCR used barcoded and J-beta primers. TCRdb redid the calling of the 5' RACE reads with MiXCR, one entry per CDR3 protein. This sample has 650,000 to 1,000,000 distinct CDR3 sequences, with around 34% found just once. The sample comprised blood. These receptors were taken from a man in his late teens or twenties in good health.

The V gene is TRBV11-2, the J gene TRBJ2-7; D ambiguous. Looked up from germline, CDR1 is SGHAT and CDR2 is FQNNGV. V was pared by 2 bases and J by 2 bases, with 10 bases between. The CDR3 runs 14 residues. Here the CDR3 reads CASSLPPAPYEQYF. CDR3 in DNA: TGTGCCAGCAGCTTACCCCCAGCCCCCTACGAGCAGTACTTC.

This clonotype was counted at least ten times. The chain uses TRBV6-2 or TRBV6-3 and TRBJ2-1; 8 bases align to TRBD1. The V segment lost 2 bases and the J segment 4 bases; nucleotides outside the gene matches: 10. CDR3 length: 17 residues. Germline V lookup: CDR1 MNHEY, CDR2 SVGEGT. In DNA form, the CDR3 reads TGTGCCAGCAGTTACGCCAGGACAGGGAATATATACAATGAGCAGTTCTTC. It encodes CASSYARTGNIYNEQFF.

This clonotype has only a few counts. The chain has TRBV7-9 and TRBJ2-4; a weak D match, TRBD1 (7 bases). The CDR3 is 16 residues long. V was shortened by 3 bases and J by 3 bases, with 15 bases between the two germline ends. Germline CDR1 and CDR2: SEHNR and FQNEAQ (reference sequence). CDR3 DNA: TGTGCCAGCAGCTTCACAGGGGCAGCGGGCAAAAACATTCAGTACTTC. It translates to CASSFTGAAGKNIQYF.

The table lists this clonotype with a few counts. The rearrangement uses TRBV6-5 and TRBJ2-7, with D perhaps being TRBD1 or TRBD2 (5 bases each). Germline CDR1 and CDR2: MNHEY and SVGAGI. The CDR3 has 13 amino acids. V lost 6 bases, J lost 3 bases, and 12 bases lay in between. This chain's CDR3 is CASSPGPLYEQYF. CDR3 in DNA: TGTGCCAGCAGCCCGGGACCTCTCTACGAGCAGTACTTC.

The chain is built from TRBV7-9 and TRBJ2-7; the match to TRBD1 covers 11 bases. V lost 5 bases and J lost 5; bases outside the gene matches: 5. Germline V gene lookup returns CDR1 SEHNR and CDR2 FQNEAQ (reference sequence). The CDR3 loop spans 14 amino acids. The CDR3 nucleotides read TGTGCCAGCAGCCCGGACAGGGGGCACCACGAGCAGTACTTC. This encodes CASSPDRGHHEQYF.

Comment on this clonotype: This may be a read error: a much more frequent sequence differs by one nucleotide. The rearrangement joins TRBV25-1 to TRBJ2-5; D unclear. The CDR3 contains 15 residues. V shed 8 bases and J shed 1 base, with 17 bases lying between them. From germline, CDR1 is MGHDK and CDR2 SYGVNS. The CDR3 DNA follows: TGTGCCAGCGCACAGACCAGGTCAGTCCAAGAGACCCAGTACTTC. Translating gives CASAQTRSVQETQYF.

The rearrangement joins TRBV7-2 to TRBJ1-4; D unclear. CDR1 and CDR2 (germline): SGHTA, FQGNSA. Between the trimmed V and J ends, which lost 5 bases and 2 bases, there was a span of 12 bases. The CDR3 sequence is 15 residues long. CDR3 sequence reads: CASSTGQPTNEKLFF. In nucleotides, the CDR3 is TGTGCCAGCAGCACCGGTCAGCCGACTAATGAAAAACTGTTTTTT.

Worth noting for this clonotype: Mismatch with germline at one junction end may stem from a read error. This rearrangement joins TRBV2 to TRBJ1-1; D is unclear. The CDR3 has 15 amino acids. The V gene's germline CDR1 is SNHLY and CDR2 FYNNEI. CDR3 sequence reads: CASGEIWPKRTEAFF. The CDR3 DNA sequence: TGTGCCAGCGGTGAAATTTGGCCTAAGAGGACTGAAGCTTTCTTT.

This clonotype occurred a few times. This chain links TRBV4-3 with TRBJ1-1, with 8 positions matching TRBD1. V gave up 0 bases and J gave up 9 bases; unmatched junction bases: 9. The CDR3 runs to 15 residues. Germline V gene sequence: CDR1 LGHNA, CDR2 YSLEER. DNA of the CDR3: TGCGCCAGCAGCCAAGATCTAGGACAGGGCTTCAAAGCTTTCTTT. Translation gives CASSQDLGQGFKAFF.

This clonotype came up a few times. The chain uses TRBV7-9 and TRBJ2-2, with 7 positions matching TRBD1. In germline, CDR1 is SEHNR, CDR2 FQNEAQ (reference sequence). The CDR3 contains 16 residues. The V gene end was trimmed by 1 base and the J gene end by 0 bases; junction bases not matched to a gene: 2. In DNA, the CDR3 is TGTGCCAGCAGCTTAGGGGACAGTACGAACACCGGGGAGCTGTTTTTT. This encodes CASSLGDSTNTGELFF.

Concerning this clonotype: The junction departs from germline at one end; a sequencing error may be responsible. The chain couples TRBV4-1 to TRBJ2-3, with no clear D. Germline V gene data show CDR1 as MGHRA and CDR2 as YSYEKL. This CDR3 is 14 amino acids long. Here the CDR3 reads CASSQVESTHTQCF. DNA of the CDR3: TGCGCCAGCAGCCAAGTTGAGTCTACCCATACGCAGTGTTTT.

The chain carries TRBV9 and TRBJ2-1, with D unresolved. The V end lost 0 bases, the J end lost 13 bases, and 20 bases lay between the germline ends. From germline, CDR1 is SGDLS and CDR2 YYNGEE. The CDR3 consists of 15 residues. The chain's CDR3 is CASSVAAGLKWEQFF. The CDR3 DNA reads as TGTGCCAGCAGCGTAGCCGCCGGGCTAAAGTGGGAACAGTTCTTC.

At least ten counts were recorded for this clonotype. This rearrangement joins TRBV20-1 to TRBJ2-1, with D possibly called TRBD1 or TRBD2 (5 bases each). The CDR3 has 14 amino acids. V lost 5 bases to trimming and J lost 12 bases, with 23 bases between them. Germline assignment: CDR1 DFQATT and CDR2 SNEGSKA (reference sequence). The CDR3 DNA sequence: TGCAGTGCTCGAACCGATGGGGGAGCCCTGGTGCAGTTCTTC. Its translation: CSARTDGGALVQFF.

The chain has TRBV24-1 and TRBJ2-7; no firm D call. The V gene's germline CDR1 is KGHDR and CDR2 SFDVKD. V dropped 3 bases and J dropped 2 bases, with 16 bases sitting between them. The CDR3 spans 16 residues. The CDR3 region has the DNA TGTGCCACCAGTGATCCGCCCCGGGTTGAGGCCTACGAGCAGTACTTC. It translates to CATSDPPRVEAYEQYF.

Points on this clonotype: A much larger clone sits a single nucleotide away, making a read error possible. The CDR3, as DNA: TGTGCCAGCAGCCAAGATCGATTGGACAGGGCTGGCTATGGCTACACCTTC. Its translation: CASSQDRLDRAGYGYTF. J is TRBJ1-2 and V is TRBV4-2; 8 bases match TRBD1. V trimming: 0 bases; J trimming: 4 bases; junction bases outside the gene matches: 10. Looked up from germline, CDR1 is LGHNA and CDR2 is YNFKEQ. This CDR3 contains 17 residues.

Comments on this clonotype: A much more abundant neighbour one base away suggests this may be a read error. The V call is TRBV28, the J call TRBJ2-1, with D perhaps TRBD2 (6 bases). The length of the CDR3 is 11 residues. The ends were cut back, 8 bases at V and 13 bases at J, with 15 bases in the middle. The germline V gene has CDR1 MDHEN and CDR2 SYDVKM. The CDR3 reads CASLEGETQFF. The CDR3 nucleotides are TGTGCCAGCCTGGAGGGCGAGACCCAGTTCTTC. The variable domain in full, completed from reference TRBV28 and TRBJ2-1, reads DVKVTQSSRYLVKRTGEKVFLECVQDMDHENMFWYRQDPGLGLRLIYFSYDVKMKEKGDIPEGYSVSREKKERFSLILESASTNQTSMYLCASLEGETQFFGPGTRLTVL.

Notes on this clonotype: One base away lies a much larger clone, so this may be a sequencing read error. V is TRBV6-6 and J is TRBJ2-1; TRBD1 matches 11 bases. The length of the CDR3 is 14 residues. Trimming removed 6 bases from V and 13 bases from J; junction bases left unmatched: 11. Germline assignment: CDR1 MNHNY and CDR2 SVGAGI (reference sequence). The DNA of the CDR3 is TGTGCCAGCAGCCGGACAGGGGGCAAAGAGACCCAGTTCTTC. This encodes CASSRTGGKETQFF.

About this clonotype: At one end, the junction sequence differs from germline, possibly due to a read error. The chain combines TRBV10-3 with TRBJ2-2, with 11 positions matching TRBD2. This CDR3 spans 18 amino acids. CDR1 and CDR2 from the germline V gene are ENHRY and SYGVKD. The CDR3 sequence: CATSDVLAGDSNTGELFF. The CDR3 coding sequence is TGTGCCACCAGTGATGTACTAGCGGGGGACTCGAACACCGGGGAGCTGTTTTTT.

V and J are TRBV27 and TRBJ2-5, with D uncertain. Gene TRBJ2-7 matches the end of the DNA better, so the J call may be wrong. The germline V gene has CDR1 MNHEY and CDR2 SMNVEV (reference sequence). This CDR3 region has 13 residues. DNA for the CDR3: TGTGCCAGCAGTCCCTATAGCTCCTACGAGCAGTACTTC. Translated: CASSPYSSYEQYF.

The sample holds one count of this clonotype. This chain links TRBV6-5 with TRBJ1-4; D might be TRBD1 (5 bases). The CDR3 is 13 amino acids. V dropped 4 bases and J dropped 11 bases, with 14 bases sitting between them. CDR1 is MNHEY, CDR2 SVGAGI, per germline. For the CDR3, the DNA is TGTGCCAGCAGTTTAGGGAACGAGGGGAAACTGTTTTTT. Amino acid sequence: CASSLGNEGKLFF.

This sequence joins TRBV28 and TRBJ1-2, with a possible D match to TRBD1 (5 bases). The CDR3 is 12 residues long. V was clipped by 3 bases and J by 7 bases, with 9 bases between them. Per the germline V gene, CDR1 is MDHEN and CDR2 is SYDVKM. CDR3 sequence (DNA): TGTGCCAGCAGTTTTCGGGGGTTTGGCTACACCTTC. The encoded protein is CASSFRGFGYTF.

On this clonotype: This may arise from a read error, as a much more abundant clone is one base away. The rearrangement uses TRBV6-6 and TRBJ2-7, with D uncertain. In germline, CDR1 is MNHNY, CDR2 SVGAGI (reference sequence). The CDR3 totals 13 residues. The CDR3 DNA follows: TGTGCCAGCAGTTACTCGGCAGCATACGAGCATTACTTC. This sequence encodes CASSYSAAYEHYF.